This is a list of T cell receptor beta chains from one sample in a study of blood T cell repertoires in COVID-19. Only in-frame clones appear in the TCRdb table, and some are missing; sequencing was by immunoSEQ multiplex PCR. In the table there are 200,000 or so clones, 88% of which are singletons. The sample was peripheral blood. Source of these receptors: a man aged 65 to 79 with active or convalescent COVID-19. Both conserved end residues are part of each CDR3. The D gene is left open where the match is weak. Rows may omit the clone size; those that give it use once, few, many or a size class.

d_gene	abundance	v_gene	j_gene	CDR3aa	CDR3nt
TRBD2	-	TRBV7-9	TRBJ2-3	CASSLTSGRAPGGDTQYF	TGTGCCAGCAGCTTAACTAGCGGGAGGGCCCCTGGAGGAGATACGCAGTATTTT
TRBD2	-	TRBV6-5	TRBJ2-5	CASSYGTRSETQYF	TGTGCCAGCAGTTACGGGACTAGAAGTGAGACCCAGTACTTC
-	few	TRBV7-8	TRBJ2-7	CASSQSSYEQYF	TGTGCCAGCAGCCAGAGCTCCTACGAGCAGTACTTC
TRBD2	-	TRBV5-4	TRBJ2-1	CASSLGSSGGYNEQFF	TGTGCCAGCAGCTTGGGGTCTAGCGGGGGGTACAATGAGCAGTTCTTC
-	-	TRBV4-3	TRBJ2-7	CASSQTGRSYEQYF	TGCGCCAGCAGCCAAACAGGGCGCTCCTACGAGCAGTACTTC
TRBD1	-	TRBV3-1/TRBV3-2	TRBJ2-7	CASSHRDSTYEQYF	TGTGCCAGCAGCCACCGGGACAGCACCTACGAGCAGTACTTC
-	once	TRBV15	TRBJ2-3	CATSRVEGGGTDTQYF	TGTGCCACCAGCAGAGTGGAGGGGGGGGGCACAGATACGCAGTATTTT
-	-	TRBV14	TRBJ2-5	CASSQIGGETQYF	TGTGCCAGCAGCCAGATCGGGGGAGAGACCCAGTACTTC
-	-	TRBV5-4	TRBJ2-1	CASSLVGSYNEQFF	TGTGCCAGCAGCTTGGTCGGCTCCTACAATGAGCAGTTCTTC
-	few	TRBV4-3	TRBJ1-6	CASSQDTGGPYNSPLHF	TGCGCCAGCAGCCAAGATACGGGGGGTCCCTATAATTCACCCCTCCACTTT
TRBD2	few	TRBV6-6	TRBJ2-2	CASSTGGAGELFF	TGTGCCAGCAGCACCGGGGGGGCCGGGGAGCTGTTTTTT
-	-	TRBV5-1	TRBJ2-5	CASSLLDNQETQYF	TGCGCCAGCAGCTTGTTAGACAACCAAGAGACCCAGTACTTC
-	-	TRBV7-9	TRBJ2-7	CASSLYGNEQYF	TGTGCCAGCAGCTTATACGGGAACGAGCAGTACTTC
-	once	TRBV5-4	TRBJ1-1	CASSLGGVNTEAFF	TGTGCCAGCAGCTTAGGGGGGGTGAACACTGAAGCTTTCTTT
TRBD1	-	TRBV18	TRBJ2-7	CASSPPGQGAYEQYF	TGTGCCAGCTCACCACCGGGACAGGGGGCATACGAGCAGTACTTC
-	-	TRBV3-1/TRBV3-2	TRBJ2-5	CASSQRGSGHQETQYF	TGTGCCAGCAGCCAAAGGGGAAGCGGGCACCAAGAGACCCAGTACTTC
-	-	TRBV5-4	TRBJ2-5	CASSLELVETQYF	TGTGCCAGCAGCCTAGAACTAGTTGAGACCCAGTACTTC
TRBD2	-	TRBV2	TRBJ2-7	CASSEGVAGYSYEQYF	TGTGCCAGCAGTGAAGGGGTAGCGGGCTACTCCTACGAGCAGTACTTC
TRBD1	once	TRBV6-2/TRBV6-3	TRBJ2-7	CASSYPGTVYEQYF	TGTGCCAGCAGTTACCCCGGGACAGTCTACGAGCAGTACTTC
TRBD1	-	TRBV4-2	TRBJ1-6	CASSQDGTGDPPLHF	TGTGCCAGCAGCCAGGATGGGACAGGGGATCCACCCCTCCACTTT
TRBD1	once	TRBV4-3	TRBJ2-7	CASSQDRQGAYEQYF	TGCGCCAGCAGCCAAGACCGGCAGGGGGCCTACGAGCAGTACTTC
-	-	TRBV19	TRBJ1-1	CASRFTSEAFF	TGTGCCAGTAGATTCACTAGTGAAGCTTTCTTT
TRBD1	-	TRBV19	TRBJ1-5	CASSGTGGDNQPQHF	TGTGCCAGTAGCGGGACAGGGGGGGACAATCAGCCCCAGCATTTT
TRBD1	-	TRBV5-1	TRBJ1-2	CASSLGQGVGYTF	TGCGCCAGCAGCTTGGGGCAGGGGGTTGGCTACACCTTC
-	-	TRBV25-1	TRBJ1-2	CASSGPTGYGYTF	TGTGCCAGCAGCGGGCCTACAGGGTATGGCTACACCTTC
-	once	TRBV19	TRBJ1-2	CASSRGRDTNYGYTF	TGTGCCAGTAGTAGGGGCCGGGACACTAACTATGGCTACACCTTC
-	-	TRBV11-2	TRBJ2-7	CASSLAQATYEQYF	TGTGCCAGCAGCTTAGCGCAGGCCACCTACGAGCAGTACTTC
TRBD2	-	TRBV5-4	TRBJ2-3	CASSSGLAGADTQYF	TGTGCCAGCAGCTCGGGACTAGCGGGCGCAGATACGCAGTATTTT
-	-	TRBV10-3	TRBJ2-7	CAISRPGSSYEQYF	TGTGCCATCAGTCGGCCGGGAAGCTCCTACGAGCAGTACTTC
-	-	TRBV4-1	TRBJ1-4	CASSQETGSWEKLFF	TGCGCCAGCAGCCAAGAAACCGGGAGTTGGGAAAAACTGTTTTTT
TRBD2	-	TRBV5-1	TRBJ2-3	CASSSWTSGSIGTDTQYF	TGCGCCAGCAGCTCCTGGACTAGCGGGAGTATTGGCACAGATACGCAGTATTTT
TRBD2	few	TRBV5-1	TRBJ2-5	CASSSGTSGETQYF	TGCGCCAGCAGCTCAGGGACTAGCGGAGAGACCCAGTACTTC
-	-	TRBV28	TRBJ1-2	CASGGLYGYTF	TGTGCCAGCGGGGGCCTCTATGGCTACACCTTC
-	-	TRBV20-1	TRBJ2-5	CSATHLETQYF	TGCAGTGCGACTCATTTGGAGACCCAGTACTTC
TRBD2	few	TRBV9	TRBJ2-1	CASSETSGRFGEQFF	TGTGCCAGCAGCGAGACTAGCGGGAGGTTCGGTGAGCAGTTCTTC
TRBD2	-	TRBV6-5	TRBJ2-3	CASRTSPSDTQYF	TGTGCCAGCAGGACTAGCCCCTCGGATACGCAGTATTTT
-	-	TRBV6-1	TRBJ2-1	CASSDRGYNEQFF	TGTGCCAGCAGTGACCGCGGCTACAATGAGCAGTTCTTC
-	-	TRBV7-9	TRBJ1-5	CASSLDAVQPQHF	TGTGCCAGCAGCTTAGATGCGGTCCAGCCCCAGCATTTT
TRBD1	-	TRBV7-2	TRBJ2-7	CASSLAVQGGYEQYF	TGTGCCAGCAGCTTAGCGGTACAGGGGGGCTACGAGCAGTACTTC
-	-	TRBV3-1/TRBV3-2	TRBJ2-4	CASSQLPRGARNIQYF	TGTGCCAGCAGCCAACTCCCCCGGGGGGCGAGAAACATTCAGTACTTC
-	-	TRBV27	TRBJ1-6	CASTSAAGLSSPLHF	TGTGCCAGCACCTCCGCGGCAGGGCTGAGTTCACCCCTCCACTTT
-	-	TRBV7-2	TRBJ2-5	CASSFQGQETQYF	TGTGCCAGCAGCTTCCAGGGGCAGGAGACCCAGTACTTC
-	-	TRBV5-1	TRBJ2-3	CASNRGGYGTDTQYF	TGCGCCAGCAACCGTGGAGGGTATGGGACAGATACGCAGTATTTT
TRBD1	-	TRBV18	TRBJ1-1	CASSAQGADTEAFF	TGTGCCAGCTCCGCACAGGGGGCGGACACTGAAGCTTTCTTT
-	-	TRBV30	TRBJ2-3	CAWSGVLAGSRDTQYF	TGTGCCTGGAGTGGGGTGCTGGCAGGGTCGCGTGATACGCAGTATTTT
-	-	TRBV20-1	TRBJ1-2	CSASSVGGLRGYTF	TGCAGTGCTAGTTCCGTCGGGGGTCTTCGGGGCTACACCTTC
TRBD2	-	TRBV3-1/TRBV3-2	TRBJ2-5	CASSQGLAGGAQETQYF	TGTGCCAGCAGCCAGGGACTAGCGGGGGGAGCCCAAGAGACCCAGTACTTC
-	-	TRBV5-1	TRBJ2-2	CASSLGDFYTGELFF	TGCGCCAGCAGCTTGGGAGACTTCTACACCGGGGAGCTGTTTTTT
TRBD1	-	TRBV9	TRBJ2-1	CASSVGTGGVDEQFF	TGTGCCAGCAGCGTCGGGACAGGGGGCGTCGATGAGCAGTTCTTC
-	-	TRBV20-1	TRBJ1-3	CSANSGNTIYF	TGCAGTGCCAACTCTGGAAACACCATATATTTT
TRBD1	once	TRBV18	TRBJ1-4	CASSPRQGDEKLFF	TGTGCCAGCTCACCACGACAGGGAGATGAAAAACTGTTTTTT
TRBD1	-	TRBV18	TRBJ2-1	CASSPGQGIKDEQFF	TGTGCCAGCTCCCCGGGACAGGGAATTAAGGATGAGCAGTTCTTC
TRBD1	-	TRBV5-5	TRBJ2-3	CASSLPGTGFYTQYF	TGTGCCAGCAGCTTACCCGGGACAGGATTTTATACGCAGTATTTT
-	once	TRBV7-7	TRBJ2-2	CASSPGNTGELFF	TGTGCCAGCAGCCCCGGGAACACCGGGGAGCTGTTTTTT
-	-	TRBV24-1	TRBJ2-2	CATSGQAGGELFF	TGTGCCACCAGTGGTCAGGCGGGCGGGGAGCTGTTTTTT
-	-	TRBV3-1/TRBV3-2	TRBJ1-2	CASSMKMTGRYGYTF	TGTGCCAGCAGCATGAAGATGACAGGCCGCTATGGCTACACCTTC